This T cell receptor (beta chain) was captured in a study of control samples from healthy donors and cancer patients. The CDR3 runs 15 residues. Trimming stripped 0 bases from V and 0 bases from J, with 5 bases between. Germline V lookup: CDR1 KGHSH, CDR2 LQKENI. Libraries were prepared by immunoSEQ multiplex PCR; TCRdb keeps only in-frame clonotypes and omits some of them. The sample contains 91,000 or so clones, about 89% of which appear only once. Material: blood. The chain recombines TRBV18 with TRBJ1-4, with no clear D. The clonotype comes from a woman in her thirties in good health. The CDR3 DNA reads as TGTGCCAGCTCACCACCTCGAGCAACTAATGAAAAACTGTTTTTT. Translated: CASSPPRATNEKLFF.